This T cell receptor beta chain was sequenced in a study of T cell responses to AZD1222 COVID-19 vaccine. Study-wide results and limits: Spike was spanned by vaccine-associated CD4 TCRs, with dominance at 160-218 and 743-854. Spike-specific TCR depth and breadth grew after two AZD1222 doses. At baseline, seropositivity was found in only six or seven AZD1222 recipients.

V dropped 2 bases and J dropped 0 bases, with 13 bases sitting between them. Looked up from germline, CDR1 is LNHDA and CDR2 is SQIVND (reference sequence). The CDR3 spans 16 residues. Concerning this clone itself: The antigen remains undetermined.

TCRdb keeps only in-frame clones here, not all; method: immunoSEQ multiplex PCR. The sample records 120,000 or so clones, 80% to 90% being singletons. The clonotype originates from an adult who received the AZD1222 COVID-19 vaccine. The sample consisted of peripheral blood, taken 28 days after the second AZD1222 dose. This sequence joins TRBV19 and TRBJ1-1, with D possibly TRBD1 on 6 matching bases. CDR3 sequence (DNA): TGTGCCAGTAGTATAATAGGACAGAGTATGAACACTGAAGCTTTCTTT. This gives the protein CASSIIGQSMNTEAFF.